Described below is a single T cell receptor beta chain sequence and its context. One end of the junction is discordant with germline, which a read error may explain. The entry originates in a study of blood T cell repertoires in COVID-19. The CDR3 runs 11 residues. Germline V gives CDR1 MNHNS, CDR2 SASEGT. The authors' processing: Estimation of nucleated cell counts relied on the amplification of reference gene primers. The protocol was immunoSEQ multiplex PCR, while the TCRdb copy is restricted to in-frame clones and leaves out a portion. V and J calls and clone size are those listed in that table; D and trimming were worked out from the DNA. The table includes around 250,000 clones, 85% to 90% detected once.

The sample comprised PBMCs or T cells enriched from blood (not recorded which). The source is a man between 18 and 29 years old who had recovered from COVID-19. This chain links TRBV6-1 with TRBJ2-7, with 8 bases matching TRBD1. The CDR3 region is CASSQAGTGIF. As DNA, the CDR3 is TGTGCCAGCAGTCAAGCCGGGACAGGTATATTC.